This T cell receptor beta chain was observed in a study of blood T cells in healthy people across ages. To note about this clonotype: Its matching antigen is unknown. One end of the junction fails to match germline, which may point to a read error.

This CDR3 contains 15 residues. CDR1 and CDR2 (germline): LNHDA, SQIVND (reference sequence). Next came a second PCR, run for about 6 to 11 cycles, which used a sample-barcoded 5' primer along with a J-beta primer mix. With 12 random nucleotides, a template-switch adaptor tagged each individual cDNA molecule. TCRdb used MiXCR to reprocess the 5' RACE reads, holding one entry per CDR3 protein. The sample holds 700,000 to 950,000 distinct CDR3 sequences, 58% seen once. Whole-study findings and limits: Changes in expanded clonotypes were possibly confounded, as the CMV status of donors was unknown. No conclusive comparison of naive versus antigen-experienced cells was possible with unsorted PBMCs.

The material sequenced was blood. This clonotype originated in a man aged 25 to 40 in good health. V gene TRBV19 combines with J gene TRBJ2-1, with D possibly TRBD1 on 5 matching bases. The CDR3 DNA follows: TGTGCCAGTAGTGCCCGCAAAGGTCGCAGGGATGAGCGGTTCTTC. Its protein is CASSARKGRRDERFF.